The rows below give T cell receptor beta chains drawn from one sample of a study of cytomegalovirus exposure and HLA in healthy donors. Measured with immunoSEQ multiplex PCR; TCRdb has only the in-frame clones, and not every one. Among 150,000 to 180,000 clones listed, roughly 79% were seen once. Specimen: PBMCs. These receptors were collected from a man younger than 30 in good health and CMV-seronegative. Each CDR3 is given with its conserved first and last residue.

CDR3 protein,CDR3 length,J gene,V gene
CASSLLNTGELFF,13,TRBJ2-2,TRBV10-2
CASSQLRGRLQPQHF,15,TRBJ1-5,TRBV4-1
CASSLTTGRFEAFF,14,TRBJ1-1,TRBV27
CASSEHTGEKFF,12,TRBJ2-1,TRBV6-1
CASSLLAGVPSETQYF,16,TRBJ2-5,TRBV13
CASTGDLNTEAFF,13,TRBJ1-1,TRBV2
CASSPNDRVAQTQYF,15,TRBJ2-5,TRBV5-1
CASSYSLRGLNGYTF,15,TRBJ1-2,TRBV6-5
CASSPGTGGFQPQHF,15,TRBJ1-5,TRBV6-5
CASIPGQPNTEAFF,14,TRBJ1-1,TRBV13
CASRGSGGYNEQFF,14,TRBJ2-1,TRBV5-1
CASSLAGAGKETQYF,15,TRBJ2-5,TRBV7-9
CASSPAGPDWGTQYF,15,TRBJ2-5,TRBV18
CASSSIVEDSYEQYF,15,TRBJ2-7,TRBV27
CARTAGTGRNQPQHF,15,TRBJ1-5,TRBV11-3
CASSSGAADTGELFF,15,TRBJ2-2,TRBV5-1
CASSLPFGISPSGDTQYF,18,TRBJ2-3,TRBV5-1
CASSPPKRWNEQFF,14,TRBJ2-1,TRBV18
CASSIGLIGDEAFF,14,TRBJ1-1,TRBV19
CASSDDLQGVGQPQHF,16,TRBJ1-5,TRBV7-2
CASSLTEPPNTGELFF,16,TRBJ2-2,TRBV7-8
CASSPQGAWDQPQHF,15,TRBJ1-5,TRBV18
CASSQGRGTYNEQFF,15,TRBJ2-1,TRBV9